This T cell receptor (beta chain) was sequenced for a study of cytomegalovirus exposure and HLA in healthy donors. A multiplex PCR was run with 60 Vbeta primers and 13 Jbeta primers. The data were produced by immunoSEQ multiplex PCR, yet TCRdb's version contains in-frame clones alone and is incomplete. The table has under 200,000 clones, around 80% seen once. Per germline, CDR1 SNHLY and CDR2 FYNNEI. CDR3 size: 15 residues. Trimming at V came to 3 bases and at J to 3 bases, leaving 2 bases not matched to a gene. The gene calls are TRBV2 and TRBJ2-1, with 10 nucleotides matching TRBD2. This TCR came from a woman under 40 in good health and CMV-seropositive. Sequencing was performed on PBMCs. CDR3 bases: TGTGCCAGCAGTGACGGGACTAGCGTCTACAATGAGCAGTTCTTC. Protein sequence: CASSDGTSVYNEQFF.